This T cell receptor beta chain was retrieved from a study of shared clonotypes between healthy human individuals. On this clone: Its matching antigen is unknown.

A deep-level run was used for the assay. Only in-frame clones appear in the TCRdb table, and some are missing; sequencing was by immunoSEQ multiplex PCR. The sample includes 2,100,000 or so clones, more than 90% seen only once; the top ten take roughly 0.13%. The study, taken as a whole, reports: Genetic and exposure-history diversity was limited by the few donors.

Trimming stripped 5 bases from V and 9 bases from J, with 10 bases between. There are 10 residues in the CDR3. CDR1 is GTSNPN, CDR2 SVGIG, per germline (reference sequence). The sample comprised naive CD4+ T cells sorted from blood. Noted subset: CD45RA+ positively selected. The receptor was isolated from a man younger than 30 in good health. The chain couples TRBV30 to TRBJ1-1; no clear D gene. The CDR3 DNA follows: TGTGCCTGGGCCCGACTAAAAGCTTTCTTT. It specifies CAWARLKAFF.